This TCR beta chain came from a study of T cells after yellow fever vaccination. In the study overall: Preparation of the low-cell-number fractions used SMART-Seq v4 Ultra Low Input. Study conclusions and caveats: Contaminating bulk clonotypes could be abundant in FACS-sorted repertoires.

V lost 3 bases and J lost 4; bases outside the gene matches: 2. This CDR3 region has 14 residues. Germline CDR1 SGHTA, CDR2 FQGNSA. The sample holds a few counts of this clonotype. Its antigen is unidentified. TCRdb recomputed calls from the 5' RACE reads with MiXCR, one row per CDR3 protein. The sample holds about 320,000 distinct CDR3 sequences; over 8.5% are singletons and the top ten take 3% to 3.5%. The gene calls are TRBV7-2 and TRBJ2-2; 7 bases fit TRBD1. The specimen was CD4+ T cells sorted from PBMCs, collected 45 days after the yellow fever booster vaccination. The clonotype originates from a man aged 18 to 30 who received the YFV17D yellow fever vaccine. CDR3 nucleotides: TGTGCCAGCAGCTTCCGACAGGGCACCGGGGAGCTGTTTTTT. This translates into CASSFRQGTGELFF.